Listed here are 22 T cell receptor beta chains from one sample, sequenced in a study of cytomegalovirus exposure and HLA in healthy donors. The primer mix had 60 Vbeta and 13 Jbeta primers. This table comes from immunoSEQ multiplex PCR, and its TCRdb copy is limited to in-frame clones, with some not included. The sample holds about 160,000 clones, 80% seen once. The sample was PBMCs. The receptors were gathered from a woman between 50 and 59 years old in good health and CMV-seronegative.

CDR3 sequence (DNA): TGTGCCAGCGCAGCGGGAGGGCCTCGTGAGCAGTTCTTC. Residues: CASAAGGPREQFF. V usage is TRBV27 and J usage is TRBJ2-1; 10 bases fit TRBD2. This CDR3 has 13 residues. CDR1 and CDR2 (germline): MNHEY, SMNVEV (reference sequence). With 8 bases clipped from V and 9 bases from J, the junction kept 7 bases outside the gene matches.

The J gene is TRBJ2-5, the V gene TRBV19; 9 nucleotides line up with TRBD2. The length of the CDR3 is 14 residues. The germline V gene has CDR1 LNHDA and CDR2 SQIVND (reference sequence). The V gene end was trimmed by 11 bases and the J gene end by 4 bases; junction bases not matched to a gene: 11. CDR3: CASQASGEGETQYF. The CDR3 DNA reads as TGTGCCTCCCAGGCTAGCGGGGAGGGAGAGACCCAGTACTTC.

The V and J genes are TRBV19 and TRBJ1-2; weak D call: TRBD1 (5 bases). V lost 3 bases and J 4 bases, leaving 6 bases between the germline ends. The germline V gene encodes CDR1 LNHDA and CDR2 SQIVND (reference sequence). The CDR3 has 12 residues. In DNA, the CDR3 is TGTGCCAGTAGTATGCAGGGCTATGGCTACACCTTC. Translating it yields CASSMQGYGYTF.

V gene TRBV5-4 combines with J gene TRBJ2-3; 11 bases map to TRBD2. V lost 4 bases, J lost 2 bases, and 9 bases stayed unmatched. Germline V gene sequence: CDR1 SGHNT, CDR2 YYREEE (reference sequence). CDR3 size: 17 residues. CDR3 nucleotides: TGTGCCAGCAGCCCACAAGCGGGACTAGCGGTCACAGATACGCAGTATTTT. Its translation: CASSPQAGLAVTDTQYF.

This rearrangement joins TRBV4-2 to TRBJ2-4, with a tentative D call TRBD2 (5 bases). Germline CDR1 and CDR2: LGHNA and YNFKEQ. Trimming pared 0 bases from V and 8 bases from J, leaving 14 bases between. This CDR3 contains 15 residues. Here the CDR3 DNA reads TGTGCCAGCAGCCAAGATCCCCGGGGTAGGGACATTCAGTACTTC. Its protein product is CASSQDPRGRDIQYF.

The CDR3 loop reads CASTRGVSGYTF. Written as DNA, the CDR3 is TGTGCCAGCACTCGGGGAGTTAGTGGCTACACCTTC. V usage is TRBV28 and J usage is TRBJ1-2; no definite D call. The V and J ends lost 7 bases and 7 bases respectively, with 13 bases between them. Per germline, CDR1 MDHEN and CDR2 SYDVKM. The CDR3 has 12 residues.

The chain employs TRBV18 and TRBJ1-2, with 7 positions matching TRBD1. The germline CDR1 and CDR2 sequences are KGHSH and LQKENI. The CDR3 is 15 residues long. V was pared by 3 bases and J by 3 bases, with 7 bases of the junction left unmatched. The CDR3 reads CASSPSGQPYYGYTF. The CDR3 DNA follows: TGTGCCAGCTCACCCTCGGGACAGCCCTACTATGGCTACACCTTC.

The sample holds one count of this clone. This chain links TRBV6-6 with TRBJ1-5; possible D gene TRBD1, 5 bases. This CDR3 contains 15 residues. CDR1 and CDR2 from the germline V gene are MNHNY and SVGAGI (reference sequence). Trimming shortened V by 8 bases and J by 2 bases, and 16 bases separated the two germline ends. For the CDR3, the DNA is TGTGCCAGCTCAAGACCGGGGGATGGCAATCAGCCCCAGCATTTT. This sequence encodes CASSRPGDGNQPQHF.

V is TRBV5-4 and J is TRBJ1-4; 7 bases agree with TRBD1. V was pared by 3 bases and J by 1 base, with 12 bases of the junction left unmatched. The V gene's germline CDR1 is SGHNT and CDR2 YYREEE (reference sequence). The CDR3 runs to 18 residues. CDR3 region: CASSSLQTGSETNEKLFF. CDR3 in DNA: TGTGCCAGCAGCTCGCTTCAGACAGGGTCGGAAACTAATGAAAAACTGTTTTTT.

The rearrangement uses TRBV5-1 and TRBJ2-7; 11 nucleotides align to TRBD1. CDR1 is SGHRS and CDR2 is YFSETQ in the germline V gene. J lost 2 bases, V lost 1 base, and 5 bases had no gene match. The CDR3 consists of 16 residues. The CDR3 coding sequence is TGCGCCAGCAGCTTGCACCGGGACAGGGGGACCTACGAGCAGTACTTC. Translation gives CASSLHRDRGTYEQYF.

The rearrangement uses TRBV7-2 and TRBJ2-5; 10 bases map to TRBD2. This CDR3 contains 15 residues. V shed 4 bases, J shed 1 base, and the junction held 3 bases outside the gene matches. The germline CDR1 and CDR2 sequences are SGHTA and FQGNSA. This CDR3 reads CASSYKRGGQETQYF. CDR3 bases: TGTGCCAGCAGCTACAAGCGGGGGGGCCAAGAGACCCAGTACTTC.

This chain connects TRBV6-5 to TRBJ1-2; no definite D call. Germline CDR1 reads MNHEY; CDR2 reads SVGAGI. Trimming left V 0 bases short and J 2 bases short, with 13 bases between. This CDR3 is 16 amino acids long. CDR3 loop: CASSYSGGVLNYGYTF. The CDR3 bases are TGTGCCAGCAGTTACTCAGGCGGGGTCTTAAACTATGGCTACACCTTC.

The CDR3: CAQGKVPYNEQFF. The DNA of the CDR3 is TGTGCTCAGGGGAAGGTCCCTTACAATGAGCAGTTCTTC. The V and J genes are TRBV21-1 and TRBJ2-1; TRBD1 is the table's D call and was not checked against the DNA. TRBV21-1 is a pseudogene locus. CDR3 size: 13 residues.

The chain combines TRBV5-1 with TRBJ2-7; TRBD1 agrees at 8 bases. In germline, CDR1 is SGHRS, CDR2 YFSETQ. This CDR3 contains 14 residues. V gave up 3 bases and J gave up 4 bases; unmatched junction bases: 6. CDR3 loop: CASSSRQGSYEQYF. The CDR3 DNA sequence: TGCGCCAGCAGCTCTCGACAGGGGAGTTACGAGCAGTACTTC.

The chain links TRBV5-4 to TRBJ1-4; D not certain. The CDR3 has 14 residues. Germline V CDR1 and CDR2: SGHNT, YYREEE (reference sequence). V was pared by 4 bases and J by 2 bases, with 9 bases between. The CDR3 region has the DNA TGTGCCAGCAGCGCGGCGGTGACTAATGAAAAACTGTTTTTT. It codes for CASSAAVTNEKLFF.

The V and J genes are TRBV10-3 and TRBJ2-1; D might be TRBD2 (6 bases). Trimming shortened V by 6 bases and J by 8 bases, and 14 bases separated the two germline ends. The CDR3 extends over 13 amino acids. Looked up from germline, CDR1 is ENHRY and CDR2 is SYGVKD. CDR3 sequence: CAISGGPGHEQFF. DNA of the CDR3: TGTGCCATCAGCGGGGGTCCGGGGCATGAGCAGTTCTTC.

Only a few counts were recorded for this clone. CDR3 region: CASSDRGGTYNEQFF. As DNA, the CDR3 is TGTGCCAGCAGCGATCGCGGGGGGACCTACAATGAGCAGTTCTTC. The chain combines TRBV7-6 with TRBJ2-1; 8 bases are shared with TRBD2. Germline V gives CDR1 SGHVS, CDR2 FNYEAQ. V lost 5 bases to trimming and J lost 2 bases; unmatched junction nucleotides: 5. This CDR3 region has 15 residues.

The gene calls are TRBV28 and TRBJ2-7; D remains ambiguous. The length of the CDR3 is 13 residues. Germline-derived CDR1 and CDR2 are MDHEN and SYDVKM. V lost 2 bases and J 9 bases, leaving 14 bases between the germline ends. CDR3 DNA sequence: TGTGCCAGCAGTTTAGAGTCGGTGGTAGTGCAGTACTTC. It codes for CASSLESVVVQYF.

As regards this clone: Relative to the germline gene, one junction end is altered; a read error may explain this. For the CDR3, the DNA is TGTGCCAGCAGTTTGGGGGGTGGGCTAGCGGCCTCCTACGAGCAGTACTTC. It specifies CASSLGGGLAASYEQYF. The J gene is TRBJ2-7, the V gene TRBV5-4; 7 bases map to TRBD2. The CDR3 sequence is 17 residues long. Per germline, CDR1 SGHNT and CDR2 YYREEE (reference sequence).

This chain links TRBV28 with TRBJ1-1; a weak D match, TRBD1 (5 bases). The CDR3 totals 15 residues. The germline V and J ends were trimmed by 5 bases and 1 base, with 14 bases remaining between them. In germline, CDR1 is MDHEN, CDR2 SYDVKM. The CDR3 bases are TGTGCCAGCAGTCCTTTGGGCAGGGCGAACACTGAAGCTTTCTTT. Translated: CASSPLGRANTEAFF.

The gene calls are TRBV2 and TRBJ1-1, with D perhaps matching TRBD1 (5 bases). The CDR3 runs to 16 residues. Germline V gene data show CDR1 as SNHLY and CDR2 as FYNNEI. Trimming stripped 3 bases from V and 3 bases from J, with 17 bases between. The CDR3 loop reads CASSDWGEGTDTEAFF. CDR3 in DNA: TGTGCCAGCAGTGATTGGGGGGAGGGAACCGACACTGAAGCTTTCTTT.

The rearrangement links TRBV19 to TRBJ1-1; D is possibly TRBD1 (6 bases). V lost 9 bases and J lost 3, with 20 bases in between. The germline CDR1 and CDR2 sequences are LNHDA and SQIVND (reference sequence). This CDR3 has 15 amino acids. CDR3 DNA sequence: TGTGCCAGCAAGGGGAGGGGGGGCTTAGACACTGAAGCTTTCTTT. Its protein product is CASKGRGGLDTEAFF.